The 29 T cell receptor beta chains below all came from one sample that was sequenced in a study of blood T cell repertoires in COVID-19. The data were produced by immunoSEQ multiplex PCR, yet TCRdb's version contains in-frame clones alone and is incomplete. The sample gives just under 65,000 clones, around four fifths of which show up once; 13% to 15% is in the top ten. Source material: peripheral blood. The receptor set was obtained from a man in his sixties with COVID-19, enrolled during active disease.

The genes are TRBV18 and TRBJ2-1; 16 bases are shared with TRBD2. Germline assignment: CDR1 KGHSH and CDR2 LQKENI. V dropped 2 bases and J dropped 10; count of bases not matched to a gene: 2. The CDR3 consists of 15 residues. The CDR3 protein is CASSPGTSGREEQFF. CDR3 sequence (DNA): TGTGCCAGCTCACCAGGGACTAGCGGGAGGGAGGAGCAGTTCTTC.

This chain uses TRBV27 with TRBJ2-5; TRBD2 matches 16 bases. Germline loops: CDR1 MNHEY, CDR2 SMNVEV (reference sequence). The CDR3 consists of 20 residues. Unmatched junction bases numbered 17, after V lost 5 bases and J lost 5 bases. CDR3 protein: CASSPTVPGLAGGPTETQYF. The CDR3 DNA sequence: TGTGCCAGCAGTCCGACTGTCCCGGGACTAGCGGGAGGGCCGACGGAGACCCAGTACTTC.

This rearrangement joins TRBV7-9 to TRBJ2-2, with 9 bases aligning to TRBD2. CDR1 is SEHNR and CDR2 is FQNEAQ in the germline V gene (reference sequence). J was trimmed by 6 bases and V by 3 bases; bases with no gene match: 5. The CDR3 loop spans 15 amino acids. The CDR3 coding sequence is TGTGCCAGCAGCTTCCGGGCTAGCGGGGCCGGGGAGCTGTTTTTT. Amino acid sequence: CASSFRASGAGELFF.

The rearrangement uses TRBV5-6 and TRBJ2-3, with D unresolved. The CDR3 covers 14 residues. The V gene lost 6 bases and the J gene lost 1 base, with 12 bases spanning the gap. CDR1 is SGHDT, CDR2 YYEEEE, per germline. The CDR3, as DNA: TGTGCCAGCAAACCCTCTATCGGCACAGATACGCAGTATTTT. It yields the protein CASKPSIGTDTQYF.

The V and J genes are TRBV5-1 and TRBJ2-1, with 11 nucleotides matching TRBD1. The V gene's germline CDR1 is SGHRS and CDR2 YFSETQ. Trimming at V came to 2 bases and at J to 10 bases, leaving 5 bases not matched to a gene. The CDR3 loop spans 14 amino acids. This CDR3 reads CASSLGQGAGEQFF. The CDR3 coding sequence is TGCGCCAGCAGCTTAGGACAGGGGGCGGGCGAGCAGTTCTTC.

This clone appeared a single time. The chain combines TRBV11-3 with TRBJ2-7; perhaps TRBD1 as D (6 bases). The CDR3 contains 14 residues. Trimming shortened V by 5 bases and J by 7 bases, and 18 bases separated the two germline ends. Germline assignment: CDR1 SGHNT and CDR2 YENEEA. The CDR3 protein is CASSPGLGRGEQYF. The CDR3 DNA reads TGTGCCAGCAGCCCCGGACTGGGAAGGGGGGAGCAGTACTTC.

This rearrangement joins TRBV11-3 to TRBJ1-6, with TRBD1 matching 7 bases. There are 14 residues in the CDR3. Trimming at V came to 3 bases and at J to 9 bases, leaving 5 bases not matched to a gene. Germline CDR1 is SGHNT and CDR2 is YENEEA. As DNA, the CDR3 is TGTGCCAGCAGCTTCGCCAGGGGGAGTTCACCCCTCCACTTT. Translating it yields CASSFARGSSPLHF. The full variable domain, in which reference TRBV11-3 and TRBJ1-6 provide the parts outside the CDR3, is EAGVVQSPRYKIIEKKQPVAFWCNPISGHNTLYWYLQNLGQGPELLIRYENEEAVDDSQLPKDRFSAERLKGVDSTLKIQPAELGDSAVYLCASSFARGSSPLHFGNGTRLTVT.

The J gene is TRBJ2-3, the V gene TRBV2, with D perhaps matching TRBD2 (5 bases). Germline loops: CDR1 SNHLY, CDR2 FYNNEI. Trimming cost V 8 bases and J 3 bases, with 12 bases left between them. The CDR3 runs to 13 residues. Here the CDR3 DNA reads TGTGCCAGCGGAGGCCGCATAACAGATACGCAGTATTTT. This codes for CASGGRITDTQYF.

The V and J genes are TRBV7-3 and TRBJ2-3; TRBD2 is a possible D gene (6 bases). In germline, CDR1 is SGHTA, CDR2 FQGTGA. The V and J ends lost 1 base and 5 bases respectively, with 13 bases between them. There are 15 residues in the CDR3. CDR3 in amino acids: CASSLSGRIGDTQYF. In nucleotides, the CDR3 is TGTGCCAGCAGCTTAAGTGGGAGGATTGGAGATACGCAGTATTTT.

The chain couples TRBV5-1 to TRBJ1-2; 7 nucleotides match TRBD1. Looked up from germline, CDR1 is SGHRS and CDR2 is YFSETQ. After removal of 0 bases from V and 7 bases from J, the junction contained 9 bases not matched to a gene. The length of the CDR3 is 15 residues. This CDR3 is CASSLEGGRDRGYTF. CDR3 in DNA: TGCGCCAGCAGCTTGGAAGGGGGCCGGGATCGTGGCTACACCTTC.

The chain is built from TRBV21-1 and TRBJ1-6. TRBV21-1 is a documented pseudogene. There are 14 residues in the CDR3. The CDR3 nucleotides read TGTGCCAGCAGCACCCAGGGAGGGCCTTCACCCCTCCACTTT. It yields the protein CASSTQGGPSPLHF.

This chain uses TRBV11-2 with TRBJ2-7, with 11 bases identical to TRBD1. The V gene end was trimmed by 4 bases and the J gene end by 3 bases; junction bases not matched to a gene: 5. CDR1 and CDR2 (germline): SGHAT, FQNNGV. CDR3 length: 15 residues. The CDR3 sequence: CASSWTGGANYEQYF. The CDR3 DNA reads TGTGCCAGCAGCTGGACAGGGGGCGCAAACTACGAGCAGTACTTC.

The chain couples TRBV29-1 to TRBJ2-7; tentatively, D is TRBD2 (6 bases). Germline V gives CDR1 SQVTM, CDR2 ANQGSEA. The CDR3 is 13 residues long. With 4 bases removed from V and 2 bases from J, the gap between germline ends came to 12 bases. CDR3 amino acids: CSVVRDSTYEQYF. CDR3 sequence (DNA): TGCAGCGTTGTCCGGGACTCAACCTACGAGCAGTACTTC.

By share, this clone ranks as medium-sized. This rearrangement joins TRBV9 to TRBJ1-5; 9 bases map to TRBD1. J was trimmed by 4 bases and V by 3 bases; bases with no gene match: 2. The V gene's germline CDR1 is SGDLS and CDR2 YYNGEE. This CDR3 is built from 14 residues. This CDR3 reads CASSDGTGNQPQHF. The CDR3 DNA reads TGTGCCAGCAGCGACGGGACAGGGAATCAGCCCCAGCATTTT.

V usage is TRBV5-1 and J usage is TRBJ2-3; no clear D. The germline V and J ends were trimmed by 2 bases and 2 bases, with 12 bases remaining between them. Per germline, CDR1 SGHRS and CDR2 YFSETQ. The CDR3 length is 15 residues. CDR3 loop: CASSLSTYDTDTQYF. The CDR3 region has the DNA TGCGCCAGCAGCTTATCCACTTATGACACAGATACGCAGTATTTT.

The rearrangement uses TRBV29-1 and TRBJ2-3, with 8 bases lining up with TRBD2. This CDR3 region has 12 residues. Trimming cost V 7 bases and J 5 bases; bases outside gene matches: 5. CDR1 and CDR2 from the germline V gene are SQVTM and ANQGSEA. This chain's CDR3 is CSAGTSVDTQYF. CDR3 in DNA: TGCAGCGCTGGGACTAGTGTAGATACGCAGTATTTT.

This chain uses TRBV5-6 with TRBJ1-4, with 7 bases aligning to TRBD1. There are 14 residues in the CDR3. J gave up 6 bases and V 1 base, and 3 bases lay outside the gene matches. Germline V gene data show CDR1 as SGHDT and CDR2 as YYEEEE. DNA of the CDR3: TGTGCCAGCAGCTTGATCAGGGGGGATGAAAAACTGTTTTTT. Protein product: CASSLIRGDEKLFF. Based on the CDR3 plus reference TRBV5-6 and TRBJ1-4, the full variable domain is DAGVTQSPTHLIKTRGQQVTLRCSPKSGHDTVSWYQQALGQGPQFIFQYYEEEERQRGNFPDRFSGHQFPNYSSELNVNALLLGDSALYLCASSLIRGDEKLFFGSGTQLSVL.

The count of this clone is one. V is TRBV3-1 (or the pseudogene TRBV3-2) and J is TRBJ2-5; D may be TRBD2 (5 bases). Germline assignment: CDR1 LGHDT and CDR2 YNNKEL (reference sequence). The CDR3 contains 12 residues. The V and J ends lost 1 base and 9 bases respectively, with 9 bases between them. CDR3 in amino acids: CASSQGAGAQYF. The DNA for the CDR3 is TGTGCCAGCAGCCAAGGCGCCGGGGCCCAGTACTTC.

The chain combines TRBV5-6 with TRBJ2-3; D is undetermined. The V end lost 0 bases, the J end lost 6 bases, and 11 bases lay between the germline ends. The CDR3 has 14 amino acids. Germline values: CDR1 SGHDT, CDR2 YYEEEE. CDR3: CASSLVAPPDTQYF. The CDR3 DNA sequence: TGTGCCAGCAGCTTGGTAGCTCCCCCCGATACGCAGTATTTT.

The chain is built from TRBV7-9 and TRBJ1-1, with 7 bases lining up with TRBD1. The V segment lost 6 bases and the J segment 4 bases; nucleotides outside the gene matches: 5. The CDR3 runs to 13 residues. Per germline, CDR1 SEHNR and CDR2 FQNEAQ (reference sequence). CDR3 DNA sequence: TGTGCCAGCAGACAACAGGGGAGCACTGAAGCTTTCTTT. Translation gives CASRQQGSTEAFF.

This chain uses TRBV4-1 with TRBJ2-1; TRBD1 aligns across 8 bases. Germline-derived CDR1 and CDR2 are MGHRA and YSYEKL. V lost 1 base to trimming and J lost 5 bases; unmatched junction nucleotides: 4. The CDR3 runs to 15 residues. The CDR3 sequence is CASSQGQGLNNEQFF. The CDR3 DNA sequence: TGCGCCAGCAGCCAAGGACAGGGGCTGAACAATGAGCAGTTCTTC.

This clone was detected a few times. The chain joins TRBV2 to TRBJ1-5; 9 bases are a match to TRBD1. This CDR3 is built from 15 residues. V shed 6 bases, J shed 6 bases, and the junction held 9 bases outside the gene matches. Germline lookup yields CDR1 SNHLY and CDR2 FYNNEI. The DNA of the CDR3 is TGTGCCAGCAGGGGGGACAGGGTCTTAGGTCAGCCCCAGCATTTT. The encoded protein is CASRGDRVLGQPQHF.

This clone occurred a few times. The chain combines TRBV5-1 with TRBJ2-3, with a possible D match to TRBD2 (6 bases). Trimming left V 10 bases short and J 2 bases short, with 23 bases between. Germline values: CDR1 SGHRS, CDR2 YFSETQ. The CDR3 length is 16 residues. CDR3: CAQHDPPGRITDTQYF. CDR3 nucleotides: TGCGCCCAGCATGATCCCCCCGGGAGAATCACAGATACGCAGTATTTT.

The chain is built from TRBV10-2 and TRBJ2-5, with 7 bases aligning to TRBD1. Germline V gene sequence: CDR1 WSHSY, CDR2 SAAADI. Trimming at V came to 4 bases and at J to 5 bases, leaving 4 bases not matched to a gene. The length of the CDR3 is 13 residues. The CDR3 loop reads CASSGQGGETQYF. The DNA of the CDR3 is TGCGCCAGCAGTGGACAGGGCGGTGAGACCCAGTACTTC.

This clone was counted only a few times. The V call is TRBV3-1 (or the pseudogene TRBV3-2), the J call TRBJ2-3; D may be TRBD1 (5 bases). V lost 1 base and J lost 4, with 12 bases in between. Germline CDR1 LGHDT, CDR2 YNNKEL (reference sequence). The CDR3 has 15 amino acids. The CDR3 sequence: CASSQGLQGPDTQYF. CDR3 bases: TGTGCCAGCAGCCAAGGTCTTCAGGGCCCAGATACGCAGTATTTT.

In DNA, the CDR3 is TGTGCCAGCTCACCCTGGGACTCTATAAACACCATATATTTT. The encoded protein is CASSPWDSINTIYF. The rearrangement links TRBV18 to TRBJ1-3; D might be TRBD1 (5 bases). CDR3 length equals 14 residues. Deletions cut 3 bases from V and 6 bases from J, with 12 bases between. CDR1 is KGHSH and CDR2 is LQKENI in the germline V gene.

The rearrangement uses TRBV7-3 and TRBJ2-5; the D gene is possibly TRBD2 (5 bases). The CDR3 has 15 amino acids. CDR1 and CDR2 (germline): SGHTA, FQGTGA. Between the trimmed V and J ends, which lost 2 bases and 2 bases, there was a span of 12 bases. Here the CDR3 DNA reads TGTGCCAGCAGCTTACGGGCCGGGGAACAAGAGACCCAGTACTTC. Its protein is CASSLRAGEQETQYF.

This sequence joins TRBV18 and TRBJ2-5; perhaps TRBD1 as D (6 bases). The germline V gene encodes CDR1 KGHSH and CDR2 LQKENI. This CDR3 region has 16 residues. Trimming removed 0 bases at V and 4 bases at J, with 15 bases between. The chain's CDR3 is CASSPPQQGFRETQYF. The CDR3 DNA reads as TGTGCCAGCTCACCACCCCAACAGGGTTTTCGAGAGACCCAGTACTTC.

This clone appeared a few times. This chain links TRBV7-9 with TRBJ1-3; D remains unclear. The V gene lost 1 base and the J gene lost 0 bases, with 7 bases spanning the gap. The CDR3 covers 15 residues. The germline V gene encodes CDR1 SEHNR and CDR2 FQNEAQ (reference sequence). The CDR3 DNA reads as TGTGCCAGCAGCTTAGAGCGGTTCTCTGGAAACACCATATATTTT. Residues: CASSLERFSGNTIYF.